The 27 T cell receptor beta chains given below trace back to one sample, sequenced in a study of CD8 T cells in ankylosing spondylitis. TCRdb redid the calling of the 5' RACE reads with MiXCR, one entry per CDR3 protein. This table has more than 250,000 distinct CDR3 sequences, 8% appearing once. These receptors are not linked to any known antigen. Findings and caveats of the study: About 8 highly homologous variants made up a TCR beta motif that seemed to typify ankylosing spondylitis blood.

The sequencing input was blood, either unsorted or a sorted T cell fraction (not recorded which). Every receptor here comes from a male donor with ankylosing spondylitis.

This clonotype was seen repeatedly, ten times or more. The chain couples TRBV7-2 to TRBJ2-7, with 10 bases identical to TRBD2. CDR3 length equals 16 residues. After removal of 5 bases from V and 3 bases from J, the junction contained 10 bases not matched to a gene. CDR1 is SGHTA, CDR2 FQGNSA, per germline. The CDR3: CASSPRTSGYHYEQYF. Here the CDR3 DNA reads TGTGCCAGCAGCCCTCGGACTAGCGGATATCACTACGAGCAGTACTTC.

This clonotype was detected only a few times. The chain couples TRBV27 to TRBJ2-1, with D possibly being TRBD1 (5 bases). Trimming cost V 6 bases and J 4 bases, with 13 bases left between them. The germline gives CDR1 MNHEY, CDR2 SMNVEV (reference sequence). The CDR3 is made up of 14 amino acids. The CDR3 region is CASRGLHPYNEQFF. For the CDR3, the DNA is TGTGCCAGCAGGGGGCTCCACCCTTACAATGAGCAGTTCTTC.

The sample holds a few counts of this clonotype. The V and J genes are TRBV9 and TRBJ2-1; D unresolved. The CDR3 runs 13 residues. Germline loops: CDR1 SGDLS, CDR2 YYNGEE. The ends were cut back, 3 bases at V and 6 bases at J, with 10 bases in the middle. The CDR3 DNA follows: TGTGCCAGCAGCGCCCCGTGGGGCAATGAGCAGTTCTTC. Translating gives CASSAPWGNEQFF.

This clonotype was detected only a few times. The V gene is TRBV29-1, the J gene TRBJ2-5; TRBD1 agrees at 9 bases. The junction had 10 bases not matched to a gene; V was cut back by 7 bases and J by 7 bases. In germline, CDR1 is SQVTM, CDR2 ANQGSEA. This CDR3 contains 13 residues. DNA of the CDR3: TGCAGCGGGGGTCCTGGGACAGGGTGGACCCAGTACTTC. Translation: CSGGPGTGWTQYF. Full variable domain (missing parts from reference TRBV29-1 and TRBJ2-5): SAVISQKPSRDICQRGTSLTIQCQVDSQVTMMFWYRQQPGQSLTLIATANQGSEATYESGFVIDKFPISRPNLTFSTLTVSNMSPEDSSIYLCSGGPGTGWTQYFGPGTRLLVL.

This clonotype was counted only a few times. The gene calls are TRBV3-1 and TRBJ2-2, with D tentatively TRBD2 (5 bases). Germline V gene data show CDR1 as LGHDT and CDR2 as YNNKEL (reference sequence). Trimming stripped 2 bases from V and 3 bases from J, with 10 bases between. The CDR3 spans 15 residues. The CDR3: CASSQMSGDTGELFF. Written as DNA, the CDR3 is TGTGCCAGCAGCCAAATGAGCGGTGACACCGGGGAGCTGTTTTTT.

This clonotype has more than one count but fewer than ten. The rearrangement uses TRBV4-1 and TRBJ2-7; 7 bases map to TRBD2. Germline CDR1 and CDR2: MGHRA and YSYEKL. J was trimmed by 5 bases and V by 3 bases; bases with no gene match: 7. This CDR3 contains 14 residues. The CDR3 here is CASSQRGGWNEQYF. In DNA form, the CDR3 reads TGCGCCAGCAGCCAGAGGGGAGGGTGGAACGAGCAGTACTTC.

The rearrangement uses TRBV6-1 and TRBJ2-7, with 14 bases fitting TRBD2. Per the germline V gene, CDR1 is MNHNS and CDR2 is SASEGT. V dropped 6 bases and J dropped 2; count of bases not matched to a gene: 6. CDR3 size: 16 residues. CDR3 sequence: CASRRGLAGGAYEQYF. DNA for the CDR3: TGTGCCAGCAGGCGTGGACTAGCGGGAGGAGCCTACGAGCAGTACTTC.

The V and J genes are TRBV7-9 and TRBJ2-7; perhaps TRBD2 as D (6 bases). Germline CDR1 SEHNR, CDR2 FQNEAQ (reference sequence). V lost 4 bases, J lost 6 bases, and 16 bases lay in between. CDR3 length equals 14 residues. For the CDR3, the DNA is TGTGCCAGCAGCTCTGTAGCGGCCCCCTTCGAGCAGTACTTC. Translating it yields CASSSVAAPFEQYF.

The chain carries TRBV5-1 and TRBJ2-5; 10 positions match TRBD2. V dropped 4 bases and J dropped 2; count of bases not matched to a gene: 14. The CDR3 is 18 residues long. The germline gives CDR1 SGHRS, CDR2 YFSETQ. CDR3 in DNA: TGCGCCAGCAGCCTGGGACTAGCGATCAAAAGCCAACAAGAGACCCAGTACTTC. It codes for CASSLGLAIKSQQETQYF.

The table lists this clonotype with a few counts. At one end, the junction sequence differs from germline, possibly due to a read error. The genes are TRBV7-7 and TRBJ2-1; possibly TRBD1 for D (5 bases). The V gene's germline CDR1 is SSHAT and CDR2 FNYEAQ (reference sequence). CDR3 length: 16 amino acids. CDR3 DNA: TGTGCTAGCAGCTTAACCAGGGAATTTTCCTACAATGAGCAGTTCTTC. This encodes CASSLTREFSYNEQFF.

The CDR3 bases are TGCAGTGCCCCCAAGGCAGGGGCCCCTTACAATGAGCAGTTCTTC. Translation gives CSAPKAGAPYNEQFF. The chain uses TRBV20-1 and TRBJ2-1, with a weak D call TRBD1 (6 bases). The CDR3 totals 15 residues. Germline V gives CDR1 DFQATT, CDR2 SNEGSKA (reference sequence). Deletions cut 6 bases from V and 4 bases from J, with 19 bases between.

This clonotype was detected a few times. The chain uses TRBV5-1 and TRBJ2-7; 10 nucleotides line up with TRBD1. There are 14 residues in the CDR3. Germline CDR1 and CDR2: SGHRS and YFSETQ. V was pared by 4 bases and J by 7 bases, with 8 bases of the junction left unmatched. DNA of the CDR3: TGCGCCAGCAGCGGGGGACAGGGGATCGTAGAGCAGTACTTC. Protein sequence: CASSGGQGIVEQYF.

The V call is TRBV5-6, the J call TRBJ2-7; no clear D gene. CDR1 is SGHDT and CDR2 is YYEEEE in the germline V gene. V shed 5 bases and J shed 6 bases, with 15 bases lying between them. There are 13 residues in the CDR3. The CDR3 coding sequence is TGTGCCAGCAGTACTACCTACAGAGGCGAGCAGTACTTC. Protein: CASSTTYRGEQYF.

This clonotype was seen many times. V gene TRBV20-1 combines with J gene TRBJ1-5, with D possibly matching TRBD1 (5 bases). Germline V gives CDR1 DFQATT, CDR2 SNEGSKA (reference sequence). CDR3 length: 15 residues. With 1 base removed from V and 3 bases from J, the gap between germline ends came to 13 bases. For the CDR3, the DNA is TGCAGTGCTAGAGTTCGGGGCGGGGACAATCAGCCCCAGCATTTT. This translates into CSARVRGGDNQPQHF.

This chain links TRBV7-9 with TRBJ2-2; TRBD1 agrees at 7 bases. CDR3 length: 17 residues. Trimming cost V 6 bases and J 7 bases; bases outside gene matches: 17. In germline, CDR1 is SEHNR, CDR2 FQNEAQ (reference sequence). The CDR3 nucleotides read TGTGCCAGCAGAATAGAGTCCGGGACAGCTTCTGTCGGGGAGCTGTTTTTT. This encodes CASRIESGTASVGELFF.

This clonotype was recorded at least ten times. The rearrangement joins TRBV5-1 to TRBJ1-5; 7 bases line up with TRBD1. CDR1 and CDR2 from the germline V gene are SGHRS and YFSETQ. CDR3 size: 15 residues. V was pared by 4 bases and J by 6 bases, with 10 bases of the junction left unmatched. CDR3 coding DNA: TGCGCCAGCAGCCTGCAGGGGGGTGAGGCTCAGCCCCAGCATTTT. Translation gives CASSLQGGEAQPQHF.

This clonotype was detected a few times. This rearrangement joins TRBV5-5 to TRBJ2-4; a weak D match, TRBD2 (6 bases). This CDR3 spans 13 amino acids. Germline CDR1 SGHKS, CDR2 YYEKEE (reference sequence). V was pared by 1 base and J by 8 bases, with 10 bases between. The CDR3 loop is CASSLIGGDIQYF. The CDR3 nucleotides are TGTGCCAGCAGCTTGATAGGAGGGGACATTCAGTACTTC.

The rearrangement joins TRBV6-5 to TRBJ1-6, with D possibly matching TRBD1 (5 bases). Deletions cut 0 bases from V and 9 bases from J, with 9 bases between. Germline assignment: CDR1 MNHEY and CDR2 SVGAGI. The CDR3 has 14 amino acids. CDR3 coding DNA: TGTGCCAGCAGTTACTCGAAGCAGGGTTCACCCCTCCACTTT. Residues: CASSYSKQGSPLHF.

Many counts were recorded for this clonotype. The V gene is TRBV14, the J gene TRBJ2-2, with 8 bases fitting TRBD1. This CDR3 spans 14 amino acids. V lost 4 bases, J lost 7 bases, and 5 bases stayed unmatched. The V gene's germline CDR1 is SGHDN and CDR2 FVKESK. The CDR3 coding sequence is TGTGCCAGCAGCCGACAGGGGATCGTCGGGGAGCTGTTTTTT. It translates to CASSRQGIVGELFF. Combining the CDR3 with reference TRBV14 and TRBJ2-2 gives the whole variable domain EAGVTQFPSHSVIEKGQTVTLRCDPISGHDNLYWYRRVMGKEIKFLLHFVKESKQDESGMPNNRFLAERTGGTYSTLKVQPAELEDSGVYFCASSRQGIVGELFFGEGSRLTVL.

This clonotype was picked up a small number of times. The chain is built from TRBV5-1 and TRBJ2-1, with 11 nucleotides matching TRBD2. J was trimmed by 7 bases and V by 0 bases; bases with no gene match: 9. The CDR3 has 17 amino acids. CDR1 is SGHRS, CDR2 YFSETQ, per germline. The CDR3 reads CASSLVVLAGGQNEQFF. CDR3 sequence (DNA): TGCGCCAGCAGCTTGGTGGTGCTAGCGGGAGGCCAGAATGAGCAGTTCTTC.

This chain links TRBV29-1 with TRBJ1-2; no clear D. Germline assignment: CDR1 SQVTM and CDR2 ANQGSEA. The CDR3 sequence is 12 residues long. V lost 7 bases to trimming and J lost 8 bases, with 17 bases between them. In nucleotides, the CDR3 is TGCAGCGCTGAGGGTGGGGTCGGAGGCTACACCTTC. Protein product: CSAEGGVGGYTF.

This chain links TRBV25-1 with TRBJ2-2; 11 bases line up with TRBD2. V was pared by 4 bases and J by 3 bases, with 4 bases of the junction left unmatched. The CDR3 sequence is 16 residues long. Germline values: CDR1 MGHDK, CDR2 SYGVNS. CDR3 sequence reads: CASSGTSGSDTGELFF. CDR3 sequence (DNA): TGTGCCAGCAGTGGAACTAGCGGGAGCGACACCGGGGAGCTGTTTTTT.

The chain links TRBV28 to TRBJ1-1; 8 positions agree with TRBD1. Losses at the gene ends were 1 base for V and 0 bases for J; bases not matched to a gene: 7. This CDR3 is 17 amino acids long. The germline CDR1 and CDR2 sequences are MDHEN and SYDVKM. CDR3 region: CASSLYPPGGLNTEAFF. The CDR3 bases are TGTGCCAGCAGTTTATACCCCCCAGGGGGCTTGAACACTGAAGCTTTCTTT.

This clonotype was seen a few times. At one end, the junction sequence differs from germline, possibly due to a read error. This sequence joins TRBV27 and TRBJ2-7; a possible D gene is TRBD1 (6 bases). This CDR3 has 16 residues. Germline lookup yields CDR1 MNHEY and CDR2 SMNVEV (reference sequence). The CDR3 DNA reads as TGTGCCAGCAGTTTATATAGACAGGCCCCTTCCTCCGAGCAGTACTTC. It translates to CASSLYRQAPSSEQYF.

The chain has TRBV15 and TRBJ1-6; D is unclear. This CDR3 has 12 amino acids. The V gene's germline CDR1 is LNHNV and CDR2 YYDKDF (reference sequence). Trimming pared 1 base from V and 7 bases from J, leaving 2 bases between. CDR3 coding DNA: TGTGCCACCAGCAGAGCCAATTCACCCCTCCACTTT. As protein: CATSRANSPLHF.

The chain has TRBV7-9 and TRBJ2-7, with 7 positions matching TRBD1. The CDR3 totals 15 residues. Germline CDR1 reads SEHNR; CDR2 reads FQNEAQ (reference sequence). V dropped 4 bases and J dropped 7; count of bases not matched to a gene: 13. The CDR3 DNA is TGTGCCAGCAGCTCCCAGGACAGGACGCCGCTAGAGCAGTACTTC. It is translated as CASSSQDRTPLEQYF.

This clonotype was seen many times. V gene TRBV28 combines with J gene TRBJ2-1; D remains unclear. Germline V gene lookup returns CDR1 MDHEN and CDR2 SYDVKM. The germline V and J ends were trimmed by 2 bases and 8 bases, with 4 bases remaining between them. The CDR3 covers 11 residues. CDR3: CASSLIYEQFF. The CDR3 nucleotides read TGTGCCAGCAGTTTAATCTATGAGCAGTTCTTC.